The entry below describes one T cell receptor (beta chain). This clonotype was recorded a few times. No antigen is known for it. Base qualities are not provided; no much larger clone lies one nucleotide away. This entry belongs to a study of T-cell memory formation after mild COVID-19 (dated by TCRdb to the early 2020s). For the wider study: TCR sequence clusters from the two donors were found to be largely donor specific. Two young, previously healthy adult volunteers made up the cohort, one male and one female. Longitudinal TCRalpha and TCRbeta repertoire sequencing tracked T-cell clones expanding and contracting after mild COVID-19 in a couple of donors.

Relative to germline, V is 4 bases shorter and J is 1 base shorter, with 12 bases between their ends. The CDR3 starts with the cysteine, ends with the phenylalanine, and has 15 residues. Of the read, only the CDR3 DNA is kept; its 45 bases are in frame from base 1. CDR1 and CDR2 (SGHRS, YFSETQ) derive from the germline V gene. Ficoll-Paque density gradient centrifugation was used to isolate PBMCs. Findings and caveats that apply to the study as a whole: Clones that contracted from day 15 to 85 showed balanced CD4/CD8 phenotypes, whereas a second wave of clones that expanded from day 15 to 37 leaned towards CD4+. SARS-CoV-2 specificity was not confirmed for the second-wave clones peaking on day 37. Some responding clones were detected in pre-infection memory, which suggested that pre-existing cross-reactive memory T cells had joined the SARS-CoV-2 response. Contracting CD4+ clones turned up mainly in the CM and EM memory subsets, whereas EMRA was where CD8+ clones were enriched. Only a couple of mild cases were covered in the study, and larger cohorts including severe cases with pre-infection samples were considered necessary.

Instrument used: Illumina NovaSeq 6000. TCRalpha and TCRbeta cDNA libraries were built by 5'RACE with constant-segment primers, adding sample barcodes and unique molecular identifiers. RNA was extracted from every sample with Trizol reagent. Amplification of the libraries took two PCR steps, and the second step added a second sample barcode plus Illumina TruSeq adapters. Sequencing of the libraries was done on an Illumina NovaSeq, producing 2 x 150 bp paired-end reads. The original methods were these. Demultiplexing of reads and collapsing into UMI-guided consensus sequences were performed with migec v1.2.7. Using mixcr v2.1.11, UMI consensuses were aligned to TRA and TRB V and J templates and then assembled into clonotypes. A clonotype was counted as expanded or contracted only if both edgeR and NoisET called the change significant, with noise models trained on biological replicates. edgeR calls used a false discovery rate-adjusted p below 0.01 and a log2 fold-change threshold of 1. As an exploratory analysis of dynamics, max-normalized trajectories of the 1000 most abundant clonotypes were examined with PCA combined with hierarchical clustering. Separately sequenced CD4+ and CD8+ repertoires were used to assign the CD4 or CD8 phenotype of responding clones. TCRdb itself trimmed the public reads at Q25 with fastp, ran MiXCR and retained productive beta chains. Each record represents a unique CDR3 protein, reported with the most common genes and DNA among its rows. V and J calls and clone size were set by TCRdb, not the authors. This sample gives hundreds of thousands of distinct CDR3 sequences in total; about 22% of them show up just once. About 8.7% of the sample is taken by the ten largest.

Sequencing used PBMCs or a T cell subset sorted from them (not recorded which). Recombination connected TRBV5-1 to TRBJ2-4; the D gene lacks a confident call. The receptor comes from an adult woman who had mild COVID-19 (a few samples of this study predate the infection). The sample titles of this study are shuffled in the database, so cell type and time point are left out; the donor was told from shared clones. The nucleotide sequence reads as follows: TGCGCCAGCAGCCGGAGTAGAGGTGCCAAAAACATTCAGTACTTC. It translates as CASSRSRGAKNIQYF. Supplemented by the reference TRBV5-1 and TRBJ2-4 proteins around the CDR3, the complete variable domain is KAGVTQTPRYLIKTRGQQVTLSCSPISGHRSVSWYQQTPGQGLQFLFEYFSETQRNKGNFPGRFSGRQFSNSRSEMNVSTLELGDSALYLCASSRSRGAKNIQYFGAGTRLSVL.